This T cell receptor beta chain comes out of a study of beta chain features in type 1 diabetes. The length of the CDR3 is 13 residues. The germline V and J ends were trimmed by 4 bases and 0 bases, with 7 bases remaining between them. The germline V gene has CDR1 MNHNY and CDR2 SVGAGI (reference sequence). Broader study findings: In the patient group, naive, central memory and Treg TCRB repertoires seemed more alike than in the healthy donor group.

This clone was seen once. Its antigen is currently unknown. As every portion of the isolated RNA was reverse transcribed, the sequencing read expressed TCRB transcripts. Clones were read by immunoSEQ multiplex PCR, and TCRdb kept only the in-frame ones, dropping some. Among about 150,000 clones, more than 9.5% were seen once, and the ten largest hold about 1.9%. This chain connects TRBV6-6 to TRBJ2-7; D gene ambiguous. Sequenced: central memory CD4+ T cells from blood. The sequence derives from a young man in good health. The CDR3 DNA is TGTGCCAGCAGTTCCAGGTCCTCCTACGAGCAGTACTTC. Its translation is CASSSRSSYEQYF.